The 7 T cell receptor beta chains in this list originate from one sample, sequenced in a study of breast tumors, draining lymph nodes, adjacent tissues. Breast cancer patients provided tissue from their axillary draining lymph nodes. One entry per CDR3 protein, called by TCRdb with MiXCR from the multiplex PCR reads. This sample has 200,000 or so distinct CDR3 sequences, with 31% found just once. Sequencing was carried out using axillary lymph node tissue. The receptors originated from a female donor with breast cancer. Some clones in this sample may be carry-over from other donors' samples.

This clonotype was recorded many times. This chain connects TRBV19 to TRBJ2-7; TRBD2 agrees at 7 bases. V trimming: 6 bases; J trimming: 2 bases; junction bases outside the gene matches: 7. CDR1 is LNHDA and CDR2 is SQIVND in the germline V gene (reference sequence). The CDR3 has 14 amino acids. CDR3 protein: CASRPTSRPYEQYF. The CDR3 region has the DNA TGTGCCAGTAGACCGACTAGCAGGCCCTACGAGCAGTACTTC.

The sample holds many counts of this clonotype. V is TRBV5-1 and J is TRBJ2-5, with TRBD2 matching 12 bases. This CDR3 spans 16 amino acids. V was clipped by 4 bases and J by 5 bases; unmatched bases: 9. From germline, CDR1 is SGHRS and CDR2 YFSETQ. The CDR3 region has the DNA TGCGCCAGCAGCACCTCTAGCGGGGGGGCTGTGGAGACCCAGTACTTC. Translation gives CASSTSSGGAVETQYF. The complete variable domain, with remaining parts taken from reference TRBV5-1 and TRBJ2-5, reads KAGVTQTPRYLIKTRGQQVTLSCSPISGHRSVSWYQQTPGQGLQFLFEYFSETQRNKGNFPGRFSGRQFSNSRSEMNVSTLELGDSALYLCASSTSSGGAVETQYFGPGTRLLVL.

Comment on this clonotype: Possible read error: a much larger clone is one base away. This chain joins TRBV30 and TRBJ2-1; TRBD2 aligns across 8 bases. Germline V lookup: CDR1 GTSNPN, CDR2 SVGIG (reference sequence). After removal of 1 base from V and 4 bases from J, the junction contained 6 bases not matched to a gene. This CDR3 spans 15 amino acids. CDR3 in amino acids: CAWSGAGGGYNEQFF. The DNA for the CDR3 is TGTGCCTGGAGTGGGGCTGGCGGGGGGTACAATGAGCAGTTCTTC.

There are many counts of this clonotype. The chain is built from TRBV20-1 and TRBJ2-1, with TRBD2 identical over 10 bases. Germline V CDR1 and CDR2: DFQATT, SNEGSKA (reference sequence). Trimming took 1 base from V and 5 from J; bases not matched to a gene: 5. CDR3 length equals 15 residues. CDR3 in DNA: TGCAGTGCTAGAGTTGATAGCGGGGGGAACAATGAGCAGTTCTTC. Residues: CSARVDSGGNNEQFF.

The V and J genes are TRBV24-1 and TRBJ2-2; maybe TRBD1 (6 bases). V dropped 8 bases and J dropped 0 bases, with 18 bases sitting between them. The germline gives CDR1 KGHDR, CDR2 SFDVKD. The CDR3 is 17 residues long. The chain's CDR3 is CATNPSRGSPNTGELFF. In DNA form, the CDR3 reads TGTGCCACCAACCCCTCAAGGGGGTCCCCGAACACCGGGGAGCTGTTTTTT.

CDR3 region: CASSAGQGEALHF. The DNA of the CDR3 is TGTGCCAGCAGCGCGGGACAGGGCGAAGCCCTCCACTTT. J is TRBJ1-6 and V is TRBV7-8, with 9 bases lining up with TRBD1. This CDR3 contains 13 residues. Per the germline V gene, CDR1 is SGHVS and CDR2 is FQNEAQ. V was pared by 5 bases and J by 14 bases, with 7 bases of the junction left unmatched.

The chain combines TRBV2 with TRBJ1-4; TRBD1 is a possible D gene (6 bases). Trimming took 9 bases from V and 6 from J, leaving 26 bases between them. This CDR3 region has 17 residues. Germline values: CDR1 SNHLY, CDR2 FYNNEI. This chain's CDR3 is CARGGLASDTGDEKLFF. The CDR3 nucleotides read TGTGCCAGAGGGGGACTAGCGTCGGACACCGGGGATGAAAAACTGTTTTTT.